What follows are 15 T cell receptor beta chains derived from one specimen sequenced in a study of cytomegalovirus exposure and HLA in healthy donors. Primers: 60 Vbeta forward and 13 Jbeta reverse. Sequencing used immunoSEQ multiplex PCR; TCRdb keeps in-frame clones, though not all of them. The table includes over 70,000 clones, 70% detected once. Sequenced input: PBMCs. Receptor source: a woman aged 45-59 years in good health and CMV-seropositive.

This chain joins TRBV6-5 and TRBJ2-5; D uncertain. The CDR3 totals 12 residues. The germline CDR1 and CDR2 sequences are MNHEY and SVGAGI. V was clipped by 3 bases and J by 6 bases, with 8 bases between them. The CDR3 coding sequence is TGTGCCAGCAGTTATAACTTAAAGACCCAGTACTTC. The encoded protein is CASSYNLKTQYF.

This clone showed up many times. The chain carries TRBV4-1 and TRBJ2-4; tentative D call: TRBD1 (5 bases). The CDR3 sequence is 17 residues long. V lost 2 bases and J 2 bases, leaving 16 bases between the germline ends. Germline CDR1 MGHRA, CDR2 YSYEKL. This CDR3 reads CASSQLSLQDTKNIQYF. For the CDR3, the DNA is TGCGCCAGCAGCCAACTATCTTTACAGGACACCAAAAACATTCAGTACTTC.

A few counts support this clone. V and J are TRBV5-1 and TRBJ2-3; D is ambiguous. V was shortened by 0 bases and J by 0 bases, with 5 bases between the two germline ends. This CDR3 is built from 14 residues. Germline V gene sequence: CDR1 SGHRS, CDR2 YFSETQ. The CDR3 loop reads CASSLVASTDTQYF. Here the CDR3 DNA reads TGCGCCAGCAGCTTGGTCGCGAGCACAGATACGCAGTATTTT.

This clone has only a few counts. The chain carries TRBV2 and TRBJ1-4; D gene unclear. The CDR3 length is 14 residues. Trimming took 1 base from V and 8 from J, leaving 11 bases between them. Germline CDR1 reads SNHLY; CDR2 reads FYNNEI. The CDR3 DNA follows: TGTGCCAGCAGTGAAGGCCTCGTCGGGGAAAAACTGTTTTTT. This codes for CASSEGLVGEKLFF.

The chain recombines TRBV2 with TRBJ2-1; 9 positions agree with TRBD2. V trimming: 3 bases; J trimming: 4 bases; junction bases outside the gene matches: 7. The CDR3 totals 16 residues. Germline V gene data show CDR1 as SNHLY and CDR2 as FYNNEI. CDR3 DNA: TGTGCCAGCAGTGATACAGGCGGGGGGGCTTACAATGAGCAGTTCTTC. This encodes CASSDTGGGAYNEQFF.

The rearrangement links TRBV7-9 to TRBJ1-2; possible D gene TRBD1, 6 bases. In germline, CDR1 is SEHNR, CDR2 FQNEAQ (reference sequence). The V end was cut by 5 bases, the J end by 4 bases, with 8 bases between. CDR3 length: 12 residues. CDR3 DNA: TGTGCCAGCAGCCAACAGGGCTATGGCTACACCTTC. Translating it yields CASSQQGYGYTF.

The V gene is TRBV18, the J gene TRBJ2-7, with 10 bases that match TRBD1. The CDR3 runs to 16 residues. Losses at the gene ends were 2 bases for V and 4 bases for J; bases not matched to a gene: 8. CDR1 is KGHSH, CDR2 LQKENI, per germline. The CDR3 loop is CASSPASTGGGYEQYF. Written as DNA, the CDR3 is TGTGCCAGCTCACCAGCCTCGACAGGGGGCGGGTACGAGCAGTACTTC.

This clone has a handful of counts. V gene TRBV7-7 combines with J gene TRBJ2-5, with a possible D match to TRBD2 (6 bases). The CDR3 covers 13 residues. The ends were cut back, 1 base at V and 7 bases at J, with 10 bases in the middle. From germline, CDR1 is SSHAT and CDR2 FNYEAQ (reference sequence). CDR3 residues: CASSLGPGGTQYF. In DNA, the CDR3 is TGTGCCAGCAGCTTAGGTCCCGGGGGGACCCAGTACTTC.

The chain links TRBV11-3 to TRBJ2-1, with D uncertain. V was cut by 1 base and J by 1 base, with 8 bases left in between. The CDR3 runs 15 residues. CDR1 is SGHNT, CDR2 YENEEA, per germline. The CDR3 spells CASSLVASSYNEQFF. The CDR3 nucleotides read TGTGCCAGCAGCTTAGTCGCCAGTTCCTACAATGAGCAGTTCTTC.

The chain employs TRBV12-5 and TRBJ2-1, with TRBD2 identical over 12 bases. Trimming took 7 bases from V and 5 from J; bases not matched to a gene: 12. This CDR3 has 17 amino acids. The V gene's germline CDR1 is LGHNT and CDR2 FRNRAP. The CDR3, as DNA: TGTGCTAGTGCCTCATCGCCTAGCGGGGGGGTCGACAATGAGCAGTTCTTC. Its protein is CASASSPSGGVDNEQFF.

This rearrangement joins TRBV28 to TRBJ2-5; TRBD2 is a possible D gene (5 bases). CDR3 length: 11 amino acids. V lost 5 bases to trimming and J lost 7 bases, with 8 bases between them. Germline V gene sequence: CDR1 MDHEN, CDR2 SYDVKM. The chain's CDR3 is CASSPRGTQYF. The CDR3 DNA follows: TGTGCCAGCAGTCCCCGGGGGACCCAGTACTTC.

The V gene is TRBV28, the J gene TRBJ2-7; 10 bases map to TRBD2. This CDR3 has 14 residues. J was trimmed by 5 bases and V by 3 bases; bases with no gene match: 4. Germline loops: CDR1 MDHEN, CDR2 SYDVKM. For the CDR3, the DNA is TGTGCCAGCAGTTTGGTAGCGGGAGGCGACGAGCAGTACTTC. The encoded protein is CASSLVAGGDEQYF. The full variable domain, rest sourced from reference TRBV28 and TRBJ2-7, is DVKVTQSSRYLVKRTGEKVFLECVQDMDHENMFWYRQDPGLGLRLIYFSYDVKMKEKGDIPEGYSVSREKKERFSLILESASTNQTSMYLCASSLVAGGDEQYFGPGTRLTVT.

The chain recombines TRBV7-2 with TRBJ1-1, with TRBD1 matching 9 bases. Germline V CDR1 and CDR2: SGHTA, FQGNSA. V shed 4 bases, J shed 11 bases, and the junction held 11 bases outside the gene matches. This CDR3 has 14 amino acids. The CDR3 spells CASSYPGQGPGAFF. In nucleotides, the CDR3 is TGTGCCAGCAGCTATCCGGGACAGGGCCCCGGGGCTTTCTTT.

The sample holds a few counts of this clone. The chain is built from TRBV10-3 and TRBJ1-1; weak D call: TRBD1 (5 bases). V was shortened by 0 bases and J by 7 bases, with 21 bases between the two germline ends. The CDR3 extends over 17 amino acids. Per germline, CDR1 ENHRY and CDR2 SYGVKD. The CDR3 nucleotides are TGTGCCATCAGTGAGTCGCCCGATTTGAGGTACGGGGGTGAAGCTTTCTTT. It yields the protein CAISESPDLRYGGEAFF.

This sequence joins TRBV4-1 and TRBJ2-7; 7 bases match TRBD1. V lost 4 bases, J lost 0 bases, and 3 bases stayed unmatched. The CDR3 runs to 14 residues. CDR1 is MGHRA, CDR2 YSYEKL, per germline. The DNA of the CDR3 is TGCGCCAGCAGCCGCCGGGACAGCTCCTACGAGCAGTACTTC. Translation gives CASSRRDSSYEQYF.